Listed below are T cell receptor beta chains from one sample, sequenced in a study of fetal regulatory T cell absence and autoimmunity. The assay was immunoSEQ multiplex PCR, and TCRdb's table has in-frame clones only and misses some. The sample has more than 85,000 clones; approximately 75% are singletons. Sequencing was performed on pancreas tissue. The receptors originated from a male donor with IPEX syndrome. The CDR3 runs from the conserved cysteine through the conserved F or W.

CDR3aa: CASSLTDSYEQYF
j_gene: TRBJ2-7
v_gene: TRBV5-1

CDR3aa: CASSEYYGGRPGELFF
j_gene: TRBJ2-2
v_gene: TRBV25-1

CDR3aa: CASSLDLRTGGKETQYF
j_gene: TRBJ2-5
v_gene: TRBV11-2

CDR3aa: CASSLDSTGGNEQYF
j_gene: TRBJ2-7
v_gene: TRBV11-3

CDR3aa: CASSLTREYEQYF
j_gene: TRBJ2-7
v_gene: TRBV6-6

CDR3aa: CASSSPLNTGTEYGYTF
j_gene: TRBJ1-2
v_gene: TRBV5-4

CDR3aa: CASSPRMSSEQFF
j_gene: TRBJ2-1
v_gene: TRBV7-8

CDR3aa: CASSPFVGGQGQPQHF
j_gene: TRBJ1-5
v_gene: TRBV18

CDR3aa: CASSLIGGIYEQYF
j_gene: TRBJ2-7
v_gene: TRBV27

CDR3aa: CASSLGQGQPQHF
j_gene: TRBJ1-5
v_gene: TRBV5-1

CDR3aa: CASSVARSSGIYNEQFF
j_gene: TRBJ2-1
v_gene: TRBV9

CDR3aa: CASSSPGNTEAFF
j_gene: TRBJ1-1
v_gene: TRBV6-5

CDR3aa: CASGGPAHRRSTDTQYF
j_gene: TRBJ2-3
v_gene: TRBV12-5

CDR3aa: CASSHNTQYF
j_gene: TRBJ2-3
v_gene: TRBV27